A selection of T cell receptor beta chains follows, all from one sample in a study of T cells in tuberculosis. Some clones are missing from TCRdb's copy, which holds only in-frame ones; the method was immunoSEQ multiplex PCR. The table lists about 58,000 clones, approximately 85% of them singletons. The source material was CD1b-GMM tetramer-negative cells sorted from PBMCs. The receptor set was obtained from an adult woman with latent tuberculosis. Both conserved end residues are part of each CDR3. Fields, in order: D gene, clone size, V gene, J gene, CDR3 DNA, CDR3 protein. The D gene is left open where the match is weak. Size values are once, few and many counts, or a class for expanded clones, and some rows have none.

NA	NA	TRBV28	TRBJ2-2	TGTGCCAGCAGTTTCGGTTTGAACACCGGGGAGCTGTTTTTT	CASSFGLNTGELFF
TRBD1	NA	TRBV29-1	TRBJ2-3	TGCAGCGTTGAGGGGACAGCCACAGATACGCAGTATTTT	CSVEGTATDTQYF
TRBD2	NA	TRBV29-1	TRBJ2-7	TGCAGCGTAGGTGAACTAGCGGGAGTTTCTTCCGAGCAGTACTTC	CSVGELAGVSSEQYF
NA	NA	TRBV4-3	TRBJ1-4	TGCGCCAGCAGCCAAGGGCCAACTAATGAAAAACTGTTTTTT	CASSQGPTNEKLFF
TRBD1	NA	TRBV30	TRBJ2-7	TGTGCCTGGGGGACAGGGAACTCCTACGAGCAGTACTTC	CAWGTGNSYEQYF
NA	NA	TRBV4-1	TRBJ2-1	TGCGCCAGCAGCCTCGGCTTGACGGGAGCTGCTGAGCAGTTCTTC	CASSLGLTGAAEQFF
NA	NA	TRBV5-5	TRBJ2-7	TGTGCCAGCAGCTTGGAGACAGTAAGCTCCTACGAGCAGTACTTC	CASSLETVSSYEQYF
NA	NA	TRBV4-1	TRBJ1-1	TGCGCCAGCAGCCAAGTCCTCAGGAACAGCTTTAACACTGAAGCTTTCTTT	CASSQVLRNSFNTEAFF
NA	NA	TRBV7-9	TRBJ2-2	TGTGCCAGCAGCTTAGAGGGCAGGACAACGAACACCGGGGAGCTGTTTTTT	CASSLEGRTTNTGELFF
TRBD1	NA	TRBV7-9	TRBJ2-3	TGTGCCAGCAGCTACGACAGGGGGCGAAGAGATACGCAGTATTTT	CASSYDRGRRDTQYF
TRBD2	NA	TRBV30	TRBJ2-3	TGTGCCTGGACCATCACTAGCGGGAACGCAGATACGCAGTATTTT	CAWTITSGNADTQYF
TRBD2	NA	TRBV10-3	TRBJ2-5	TGTGCCATCAGTGTAAGCGGGAGTATTTCGGAGACCCAGTACTTC	CAISVSGSISETQYF
NA	NA	TRBV30	TRBJ2-7	TGTGCCTGGAGTGACAGTCCCTACGAGCAGTACTTC	CAWSDSPYEQYF
TRBD1	once	TRBV4-3	TRBJ2-1	TGCGCCAGCGGGGGACAGGGTGTTTTCCACTCCTACAATGAGCAGTTCTTC	CASGGQGVFHSYNEQFF
NA	NA	TRBV2	TRBJ2-3	TGTGCCAGCACTTTAGCGACAGATACGCAGTATTTT	CASTLATDTQYF
TRBD2	NA	TRBV2	TRBJ2-7	TGTGCCAGCAGTTACTCCGGGACTAGCCCTGGCGAGCAGTACTTC	CASSYSGTSPGEQYF